The following is a T cell receptor beta chain sequence with its context. Antigen specificity is unknown. In the same sample, other DNA sequences code for this CDR3. The sample comes from a study of cytomegalovirus exposure and HLA in healthy donors. General study results and limits: Testing in vitro showed three CMV-associated chains specific for CMV antigens.

Profiled with immunoSEQ multiplex PCR; TCRdb holds only in-frame clones, not every one. The sample has about 260,000 clones, roughly 91% seen once. The V gene's germline CDR1 is LGHNA and CDR2 YSLEER. This CDR3 region has 16 residues. After removal of 1 base from V and 3 bases from J, the junction contained 1 base not matched to a gene. The chain is built from TRBV4-3 and TRBJ2-3, with 13 bases aligning to TRBD2. This TCR was recovered from a woman aged 25-40 years in good health and CMV-seronegative. Material for sequencing was PBMCs. The CDR3 is CASSQGTSGSTDTQYF. CDR3 nucleotide sequence: TGCGCCAGCAGCCAAGGGACTAGCGGGAGTACAGATACGCAGTATTTT.